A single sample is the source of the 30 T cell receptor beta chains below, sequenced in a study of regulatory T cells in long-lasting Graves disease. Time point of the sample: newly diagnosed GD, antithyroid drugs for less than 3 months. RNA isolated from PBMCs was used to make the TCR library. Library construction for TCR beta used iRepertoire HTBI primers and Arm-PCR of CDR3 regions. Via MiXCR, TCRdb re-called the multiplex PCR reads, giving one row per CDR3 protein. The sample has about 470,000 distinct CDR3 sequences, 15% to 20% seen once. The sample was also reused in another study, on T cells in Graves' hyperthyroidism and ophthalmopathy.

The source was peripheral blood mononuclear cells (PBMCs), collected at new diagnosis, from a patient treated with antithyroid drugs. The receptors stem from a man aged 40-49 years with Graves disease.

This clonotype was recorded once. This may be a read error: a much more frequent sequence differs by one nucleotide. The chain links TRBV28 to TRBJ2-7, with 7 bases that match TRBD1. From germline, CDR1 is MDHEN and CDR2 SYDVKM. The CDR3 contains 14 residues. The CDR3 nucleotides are TGTGCCAGCAGCCGGACAGGCTCCCCCTACGAGCGGTACTTC. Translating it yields CASSRTGSPYERYF.

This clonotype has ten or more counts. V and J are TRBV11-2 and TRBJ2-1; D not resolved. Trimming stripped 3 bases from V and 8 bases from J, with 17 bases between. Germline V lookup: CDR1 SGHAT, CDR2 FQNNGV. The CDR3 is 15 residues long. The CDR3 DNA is TGTGCCAGCAGCTTCACCACCTCCCCACGCGATGAGCAGTTCTTC. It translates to CASSFTTSPRDEQFF.

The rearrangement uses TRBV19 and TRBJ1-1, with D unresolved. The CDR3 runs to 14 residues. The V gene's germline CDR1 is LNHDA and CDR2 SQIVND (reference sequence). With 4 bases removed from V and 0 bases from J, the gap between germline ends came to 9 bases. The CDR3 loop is CASSRQPMNTEAFF. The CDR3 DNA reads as TGTGCCAGTAGTAGGCAGCCCATGAACACTGAAGCTTTCTTT.

The CDR3 spells CSARDRTGQDTEAFF. Here the CDR3 DNA reads TGCAGTGCTAGAGATCGGACAGGCCAGGACACTGAAGCTTTCTTT. The chain recombines TRBV20-1 with TRBJ1-1, with 7 bases that match TRBD1. The CDR3 loop spans 15 amino acids. Trimming took 0 bases from V and 3 from J; bases not matched to a gene: 7. Per the germline V gene, CDR1 is DFQATT and CDR2 is SNEGSKA (reference sequence).

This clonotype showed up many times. CDR3 residues: CASSLLGTSGTYEQYF. The CDR3 DNA reads TGTGCCAGCAGCTTATTGGGGACTAGCGGGACCTACGAGCAGTACTTC. The chain joins TRBV7-8 to TRBJ2-7, with 13 bases aligning to TRBD2. Germline loops: CDR1 SGHVS, CDR2 FQNEAQ. V shed 2 bases, J shed 2 bases, and the junction held 3 bases outside the gene matches. The CDR3 has 16 amino acids.

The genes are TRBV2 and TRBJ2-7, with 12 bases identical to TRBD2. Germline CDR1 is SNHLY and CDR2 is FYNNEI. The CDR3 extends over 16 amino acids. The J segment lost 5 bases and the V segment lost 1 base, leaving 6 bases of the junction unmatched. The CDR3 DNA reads TGTGCCAGCAGTGAAGGTGCTAGCGGGAGGGCTAACGAGCAGTACTTC. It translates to CASSEGASGRANEQYF. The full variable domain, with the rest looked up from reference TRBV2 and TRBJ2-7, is EPEVTQTPSHQVTQMGQEVILRCVPISNHLYFYWYRQILGQKVEFLVSFYNNEISEKSEIFDDQFSVERPDGSNFTLKIRSTKLEDSAMYFCASSEGASGRANEQYFGPGTRLTVT.

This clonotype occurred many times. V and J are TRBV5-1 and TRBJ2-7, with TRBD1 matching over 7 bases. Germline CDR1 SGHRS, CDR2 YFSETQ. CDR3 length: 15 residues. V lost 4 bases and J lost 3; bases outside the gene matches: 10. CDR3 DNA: TGCGCCAGCAGCGTTCGGGACAGCAAGCTCTACGAGCAGTACTTC. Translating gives CASSVRDSKLYEQYF.

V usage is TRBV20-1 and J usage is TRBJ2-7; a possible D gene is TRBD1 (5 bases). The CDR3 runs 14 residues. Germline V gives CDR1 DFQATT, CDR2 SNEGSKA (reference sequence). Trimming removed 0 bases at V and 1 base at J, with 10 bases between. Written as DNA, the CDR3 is TGCAGTGCTAGAGATTGGGCAGGGTCCTACGAGCAGTACTTC. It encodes CSARDWAGSYEQYF.

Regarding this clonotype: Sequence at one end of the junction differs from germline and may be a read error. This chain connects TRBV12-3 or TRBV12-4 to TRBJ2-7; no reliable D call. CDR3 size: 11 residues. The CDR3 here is CASSSNYDQYF. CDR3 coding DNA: TGTGCCAGCAGTTCGAACTACGACCAGTACTTC.

CDR3 in amino acids: CASSLARGYQPQHF. The CDR3 DNA sequence: TGTGCCAGCAGCTTAGCTCGGGGTTATCAGCCCCAGCATTTT. The chain couples TRBV7-2 to TRBJ1-5, with D uncertain. V was clipped by 0 bases and J by 5 bases, with 8 bases between them. This CDR3 spans 14 amino acids. The germline V gene has CDR1 SGHTA and CDR2 FQGNSA. Variable domain in full (rest from reference TRBV7-2 and TRBJ1-5): GAGVSQSPSNKVTEKGKDVELRCDPISGHTALYWYRQSLGQGLEFLIYFQGNSAPDKSGLPSDRFSAERTGGSVSTLTIQRTQQEDSAVYLCASSLARGYQPQHFGDGTRLSIL.

The CDR3 nucleotides are TGTGCCAGCTGTCGAGCCACCGGGGAGCTGTTTTTT. This encodes CASCRATGELFF. V gene TRBV27 combines with J gene TRBJ2-2, with D uncertain. The ends were cut back, 8 bases at V and 4 bases at J, with 8 bases in the middle. This CDR3 comprises 12 residues. CDR1 and CDR2 (germline): MNHEY, SMNVEV (reference sequence).

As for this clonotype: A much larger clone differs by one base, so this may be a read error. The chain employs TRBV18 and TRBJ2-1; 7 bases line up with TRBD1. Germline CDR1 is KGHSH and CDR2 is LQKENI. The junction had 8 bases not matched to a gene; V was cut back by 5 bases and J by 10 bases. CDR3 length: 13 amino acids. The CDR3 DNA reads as TGTGCCAGCTCAAGGAAACAGGGGCACGAGCAGTTCTTC. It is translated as CASSRKQGHEQFF.

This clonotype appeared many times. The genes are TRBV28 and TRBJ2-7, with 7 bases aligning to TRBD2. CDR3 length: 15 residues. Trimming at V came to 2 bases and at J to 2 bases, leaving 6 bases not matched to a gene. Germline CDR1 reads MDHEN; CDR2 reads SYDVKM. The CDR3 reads CASSLSGVSPYEQYF. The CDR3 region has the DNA TGTGCCAGCAGTTTAAGCGGGGTAAGCCCCTACGAGCAGTACTTC.

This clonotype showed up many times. The CDR3 here is CASSGSGTPGETQYF. CDR3 sequence (DNA): TGCGCCAGCAGTGGTTCAGGGACCCCAGGGGAGACCCAGTACTTC. This rearrangement joins TRBV10-1 to TRBJ2-5; D assignment may be TRBD1 or TRBD2 (5 bases each). Germline-derived CDR1 and CDR2 are WNHNN and SYGVQD (reference sequence). The CDR3 sequence is 15 residues long. Trimming stripped 4 bases from V and 5 bases from J, with 17 bases between.

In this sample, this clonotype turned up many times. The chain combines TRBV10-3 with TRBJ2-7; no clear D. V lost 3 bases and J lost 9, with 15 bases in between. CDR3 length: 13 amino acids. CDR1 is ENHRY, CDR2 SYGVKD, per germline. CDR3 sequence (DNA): TGTGCCATCAGTGACGCTGGCCGGGCGTCGCAGTACTTC. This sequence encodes CAISDAGRASQYF.

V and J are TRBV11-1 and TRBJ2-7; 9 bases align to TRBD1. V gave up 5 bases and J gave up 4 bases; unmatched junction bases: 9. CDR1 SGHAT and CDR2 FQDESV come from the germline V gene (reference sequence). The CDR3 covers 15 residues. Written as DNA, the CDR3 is TGTGCCAGCAGCACCCGGGACAGGGTTCGTTACGAGCAGTACTTC. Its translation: CASSTRDRVRYEQYF.

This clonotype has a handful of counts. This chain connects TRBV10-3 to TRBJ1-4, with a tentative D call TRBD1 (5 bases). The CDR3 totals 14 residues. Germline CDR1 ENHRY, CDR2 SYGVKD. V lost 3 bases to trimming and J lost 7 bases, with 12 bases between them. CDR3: CAISETGRSEKLFF. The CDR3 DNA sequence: TGTGCCATCAGTGAAACAGGAAGGAGTGAAAAACTGTTTTTT.

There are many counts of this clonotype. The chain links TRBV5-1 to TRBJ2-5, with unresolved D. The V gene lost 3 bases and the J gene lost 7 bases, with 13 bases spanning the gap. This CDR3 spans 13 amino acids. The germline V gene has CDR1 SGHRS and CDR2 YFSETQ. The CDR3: CASSSGSLGTQYF. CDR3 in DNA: TGCGCCAGCAGCTCCGGGTCGCTCGGGACCCAGTACTTC.

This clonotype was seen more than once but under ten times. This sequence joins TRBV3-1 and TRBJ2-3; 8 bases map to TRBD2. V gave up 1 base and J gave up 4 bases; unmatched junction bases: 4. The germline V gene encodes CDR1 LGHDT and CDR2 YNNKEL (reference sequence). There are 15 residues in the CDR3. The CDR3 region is CASSQGGLGPDTQYF. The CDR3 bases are TGTGCCAGCAGCCAAGGGGGACTAGGGCCAGATACGCAGTATTTT.

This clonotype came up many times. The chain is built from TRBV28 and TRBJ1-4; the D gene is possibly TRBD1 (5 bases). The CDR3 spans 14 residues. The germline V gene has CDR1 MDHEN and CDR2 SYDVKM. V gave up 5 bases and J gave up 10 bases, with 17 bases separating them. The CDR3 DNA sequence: TGTGCCAGCAGTGGAGGGACGGGCAGTGGAAAACTGTTTTTT. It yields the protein CASSGGTGSGKLFF.

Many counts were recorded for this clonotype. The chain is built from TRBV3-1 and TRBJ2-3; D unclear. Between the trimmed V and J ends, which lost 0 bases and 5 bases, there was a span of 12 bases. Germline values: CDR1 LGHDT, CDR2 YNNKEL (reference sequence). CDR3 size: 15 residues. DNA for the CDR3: TGTGCCAGCAGCCAAGATCCAAATGGTGGAGATACGCAGTATTTT. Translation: CASSQDPNGGDTQYF.

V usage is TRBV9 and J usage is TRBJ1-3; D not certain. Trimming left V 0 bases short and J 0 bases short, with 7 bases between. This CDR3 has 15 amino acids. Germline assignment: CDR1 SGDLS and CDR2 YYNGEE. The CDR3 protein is CASSVGWDSGNTIYF. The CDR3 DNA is TGTGCCAGCAGCGTAGGGTGGGACTCTGGAAACACCATATATTTT. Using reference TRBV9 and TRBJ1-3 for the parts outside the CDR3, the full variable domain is DSGVTQTPKHLITATGQRVTLRCSPRSGDLSVYWYQQSLDQGLQFLIQYYNGEERAKGNILERFSAQQFPDLHSELNLSSLELGDSALYFCASSVGWDSGNTIYFGEGSWLTVV.

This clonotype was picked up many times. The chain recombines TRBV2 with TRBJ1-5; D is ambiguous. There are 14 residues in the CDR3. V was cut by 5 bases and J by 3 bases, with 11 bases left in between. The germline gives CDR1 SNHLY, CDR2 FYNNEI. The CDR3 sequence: CASSYREANQPQHF. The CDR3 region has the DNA TGTGCCAGCAGTTACCGGGAGGCCAATCAGCCCCAGCATTTT.

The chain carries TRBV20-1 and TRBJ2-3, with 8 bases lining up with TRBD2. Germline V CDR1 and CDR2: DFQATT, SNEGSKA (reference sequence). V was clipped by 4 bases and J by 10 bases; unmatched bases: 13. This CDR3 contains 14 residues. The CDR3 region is CSATRRAGVDAQYF. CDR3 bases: TGCAGTGCTACGCGTAGAGCGGGAGTTGATGCGCAGTATTTT.

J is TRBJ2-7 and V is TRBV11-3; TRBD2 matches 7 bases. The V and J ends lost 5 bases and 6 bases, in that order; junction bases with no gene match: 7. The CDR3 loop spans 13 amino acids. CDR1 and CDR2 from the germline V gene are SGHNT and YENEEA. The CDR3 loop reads CASSRASGFEQYF. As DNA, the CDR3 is TGTGCCAGCAGCAGGGCTAGCGGTTTCGAGCAGTACTTC. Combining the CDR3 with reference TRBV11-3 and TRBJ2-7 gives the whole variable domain EAGVVQSPRYKIIEKKQPVAFWCNPISGHNTLYWYLQNLGQGPELLIRYENEEAVDDSQLPKDRFSAERLKGVDSTLKIQPAELGDSAVYLCASSRASGFEQYFGPGTRLTVT.

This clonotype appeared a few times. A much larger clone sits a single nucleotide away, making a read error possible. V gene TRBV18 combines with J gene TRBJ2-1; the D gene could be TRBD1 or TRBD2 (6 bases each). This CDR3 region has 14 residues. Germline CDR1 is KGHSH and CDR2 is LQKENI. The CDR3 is CASPPLQLGGEQFF. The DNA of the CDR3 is TGTGCCAGCCCACCACTCCAGCTAGGGGGGGAGCAGTTCTTC.

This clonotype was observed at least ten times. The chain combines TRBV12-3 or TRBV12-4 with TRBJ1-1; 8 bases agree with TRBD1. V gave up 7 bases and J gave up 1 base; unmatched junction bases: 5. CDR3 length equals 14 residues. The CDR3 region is CASTNRGANTEAFF. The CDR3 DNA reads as TGTGCCAGCACTAACAGGGGGGCGAACACTGAAGCTTTCTTT.

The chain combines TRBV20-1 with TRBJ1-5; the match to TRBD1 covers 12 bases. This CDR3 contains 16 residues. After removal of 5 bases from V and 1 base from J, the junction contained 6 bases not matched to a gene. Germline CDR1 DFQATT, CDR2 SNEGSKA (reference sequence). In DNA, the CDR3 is TGCAGTGCTCCCGGGACAGGGGGCATGAGCAATCAGCCCCAGCATTTT. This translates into CSAPGTGGMSNQPQHF.

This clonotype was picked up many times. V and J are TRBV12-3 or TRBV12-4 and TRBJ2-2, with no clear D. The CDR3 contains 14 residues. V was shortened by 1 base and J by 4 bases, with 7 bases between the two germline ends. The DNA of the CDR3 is TGTGCCAGCAGTTTAGTGAGATTCACCGGGGAGCTGTTTTTT. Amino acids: CASSLVRFTGELFF.

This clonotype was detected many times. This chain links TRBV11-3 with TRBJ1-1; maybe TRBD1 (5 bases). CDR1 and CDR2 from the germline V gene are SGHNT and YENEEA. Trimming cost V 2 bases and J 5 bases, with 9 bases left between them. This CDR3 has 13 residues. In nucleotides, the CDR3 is TGTGCCAGCAGCTTACCAGGGACGACTGAAGCTTTCTTT. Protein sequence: CASSLPGTTEAFF.